This TCR beta chain was sequenced for a study of blood T cell repertoires in COVID-19. Study information: Acute and convalescent COVID-19 samples came from the United States, Italy and Spain. Sources were T cells, B-cell-depleted T cells, or PBMCs; the material itself was cDNA or gDNA.

Per the original methods: Estimates of nucleated cell counts were drawn from the amplification of reference gene primers. Repertoires were generated with immunoSEQ multiplex PCR, while TCRdb's copy carries only in-frame clones and drops some. The V and J calls and the clone size are those of that table, but D and trimming were determined from the DNA. The sample contains almost 250,000 clones, about nine tenths of which appear only once. Sequencing was performed on peripheral blood. The TCR was taken from a woman in her fifties or sixties who had recovered from COVID-19.

The CDR3 sequence is CASSYSAPSGTEAFF. The CDR3 coding sequence is TGTGCCAGCAGTTACTCGGCTCCTTCGGGGACTGAAGCTTTCTTT. The rearrangement links TRBV6-5 to TRBJ1-1, with D uncertain. Germline CDR1 MNHEY, CDR2 SVGAGI. Trimming cost V 0 bases and J 5 bases, with 13 bases left between them. This CDR3 region has 15 residues.